This entry lists 12 T cell receptor beta chains sequenced from one sample in a study of shared T cell receptors in the human thymus. Assay used: immunoSEQ multiplex PCR; TCRdb lists only in-frame clones, some missing. Of hundreds of thousands of clones listed, around 78% are singletons. The data also belong to a second study, concerning human thymus T cells.

The sequencing input was thymocytes. These receptors were collected from a boy younger than two with a congenital heart defect.

The genes are TRBV30 and TRBJ2-4; unclear D gene. The CDR3 spans 15 residues. The V end lost 0 bases, the J end lost 0 bases, and 9 bases lay between the germline ends. Germline V CDR1 and CDR2: GTSNPN, SVGIG (reference sequence). The CDR3 reads CAWSVSVLAKNIQYF. CDR3 DNA sequence: TGTGCCTGGAGTGTAAGCGTGTTAGCCAAAAACATTCAGTACTTC.

The CDR3 bases are TGCGCCAGCAGCTCTCTCCCGGGACAGGGGGAGAACACTGAAGCTTTCTTT. Its protein is CASSSLPGQGENTEAFF. J is TRBJ1-1 and V is TRBV5-1; 11 positions agree with TRBD1. The CDR3 totals 17 residues. Trimming removed 3 bases from V and 1 base from J; junction bases left unmatched: 8. Germline V lookup: CDR1 SGHRS, CDR2 YFSETQ.

V gene TRBV18 combines with J gene TRBJ1-2; 9 nucleotides match TRBD1. The germline V gene encodes CDR1 KGHSH and CDR2 LQKENI. With V trimmed by 4 bases and J by 0 bases, 12 bases remained unmatched. CDR3 size: 18 residues. The CDR3 nucleotides read TGTGCCAGCTCACTTTCCGGGACAGGGATCCCTGCTAACTATGGCTACACCTTC. Encoded protein: CASSLSGTGIPANYGYTF.

The rearrangement joins TRBV14 to TRBJ2-3, with TRBD1 matching over 7 bases. The CDR3 consists of 16 residues. With 4 bases clipped from V and 4 bases from J, the junction kept 11 bases outside the gene matches. CDR1 and CDR2 (germline): SGHDN, FVKESK. The CDR3 bases are TGTGCCAGCAGCCCCAGAAGGGGGCCGGGCGCAGATACGCAGTATTTT. Translation gives CASSPRRGPGADTQYF.

This chain uses TRBV28 with TRBJ1-5; 7 positions agree with TRBD1. Germline V gives CDR1 MDHEN, CDR2 SYDVKM. CDR3 length equals 17 residues. J lost 5 bases, V lost 9 bases, and 19 bases had no gene match. CDR3 loop: CASSPWGKAGGYQPQHF. The CDR3 DNA sequence: TGTGCCAGTAGCCCATGGGGAAAAGCAGGGGGATATCAGCCCCAGCATTTT.

This clone was seen only a few times. The chain carries TRBV18 and TRBJ1-1, with a weak D call TRBD1 (6 bases). CDR3 length equals 17 residues. The V end lost 2 bases, the J end lost 1 base, and 17 bases lay between the germline ends. CDR1 is KGHSH and CDR2 is LQKENI in the germline V gene. The chain's CDR3 is CASSPYRGRGKNTEAFF. DNA for the CDR3: TGTGCCAGCTCACCATACCGGGGCAGGGGCAAGAACACTGAAGCTTTCTTT.

This clone was observed a few times. The CDR3 region is CASSPDRGLNTEAFF. Here the CDR3 DNA reads TGTGCCAGCAGCCCTGATAGGGGCCTGAACACTGAAGCTTTCTTT. This rearrangement joins TRBV7-6 to TRBJ1-1; a weak D match, TRBD1 (5 bases). This CDR3 is built from 15 residues. Germline V CDR1 and CDR2: SGHVS, FNYEAQ. V was cut by 5 bases and J by 0 bases, with 13 bases left in between.

This clone was counted once. V and J are TRBV11-3 and TRBJ2-1; TRBD2 matches 10 bases. Germline CDR1 reads SGHNT; CDR2 reads YENEEA. This CDR3 has 20 amino acids. Trimming took 5 bases from V and 4 from J; bases not matched to a gene: 20. The CDR3 protein is CASSPLFGLAGVGGYNEQFF. The CDR3, as DNA: TGTGCCAGCAGCCCCTTGTTTGGGCTAGCGGGAGTCGGCGGATACAATGAGCAGTTCTTC.

V gene TRBV27 combines with J gene TRBJ2-1, with TRBD2 matching 7 bases. With 6 bases clipped from V and 8 bases from J, the junction kept 22 bases outside the gene matches. The CDR3 spans 18 residues. Germline CDR1 reads MNHEY; CDR2 reads SMNVEV (reference sequence). The CDR3 DNA is TGTGCCAGCAGCCCTTTGACGAGTGGGAGGGCTCTACGGGATGAGCAGTTCTTC. It translates to CASSPLTSGRALRDEQFF.

This sequence joins TRBV30 and TRBJ2-7; TRBD2 matches 9 bases. The junction had 12 bases not matched to a gene; V was cut back by 0 bases and J by 6 bases. CDR1 and CDR2 from the germline V gene are GTSNPN and SVGIG (reference sequence). The CDR3 sequence is 16 residues long. As DNA, the CDR3 is TGTGCCTGGAGTGTCCTAGCGGGGCTACTGCCGGCCGAGCAGTACTTC. It yields the protein CAWSVLAGLLPAEQYF. Looking up the rest from reference TRBV30 and TRBJ2-7 gives the full variable domain: SQTIHQWPATLVQPVGSPLSLECTVEGTSNPNLYWYRQAAGRGLQLLFYSVGIGQISSEVPQNLSASRPQDRQFILSSKKLLLSDSGFYLCAWSVLAGLLPAEQYFGPGTRLTVT.

The V and J genes are TRBV19 and TRBJ1-2, with D possibly being TRBD1 (5 bases). Germline loops: CDR1 LNHDA, CDR2 SQIVND (reference sequence). Trimming pared 2 bases from V and 8 bases from J, leaving 18 bases between. The CDR3 sequence is 15 residues long. The CDR3 reads CASSITGEGGGGYTF. The CDR3 DNA follows: TGTGCCAGTAGTATAACCGGAGAGGGCGGGGGAGGCTACACCTTC.

The chain combines TRBV28 with TRBJ2-1, with D perhaps TRBD1 (8 bases). Trimming took off 5 bases at V and 9 bases at J, with 35 bases between the two ends. CDR3 length: 20 amino acids. Germline-derived CDR1 and CDR2 are MDHEN and SYDVKM. CDR3 region: CASSGDRGSEGGDPFGEQFF. DNA of the CDR3: TGTGCCAGCAGTGGCGACAGGGGTTCGGAGGGAGGGGACCCCTTTGGTGAGCAGTTCTTC. Using reference TRBV28 and TRBJ2-1 for the parts outside the CDR3, the full variable domain is DVKVTQSSRYLVKRTGEKVFLECVQDMDHENMFWYRQDPGLGLRLIYFSYDVKMKEKGDIPEGYSVSREKKERFSLILESASTNQTSMYLCASSGDRGSEGGDPFGEQFFGPGTRLTVL.